The clone carrying this T cell receptor (beta chain) was observed many times. Its antigen is currently unknown. The record originates from a study of Graves' ophthalmopathy and Graves' hyperthyroidism. The study's findings and limits: Among thyroid clonotypes expanded above 0.001 frequency, most also appeared in blood.

What supplied the PBMCs was roughly 10 ml of fresh peripheral blood. V gave up 5 bases and J gave up 2 bases, with 10 bases separating them. The CDR3 is made up of 13 amino acids. CDR1 and CDR2 from the germline V gene are MDHEN and SYDVKM. For repertoire sequencing, the TCR beta CDR3 regions were amplified from RNA transcripts. Scientists carried out first-round RT-PCR using HTBI primers and then a second-round multiplex PCR. TCRdb re-called the multiplex PCR reads with MiXCR, one entry per CDR3 protein. The profile shows roughly 420,000 distinct CDR3 sequences, 20% to 25% of them singletons. This clonotype was sampled from a woman aged 18-29 years with stable Graves' hyperthyroidism. V usage is TRBV28 and J usage is TRBJ2-7, with D unresolved. Material: peripheral blood. CDR3 sequence reads: CASSPLSPYEQYF. The CDR3 bases are TGTGCCAGCAGTCCGTTGTCACCCTACGAGCAGTACTTC.